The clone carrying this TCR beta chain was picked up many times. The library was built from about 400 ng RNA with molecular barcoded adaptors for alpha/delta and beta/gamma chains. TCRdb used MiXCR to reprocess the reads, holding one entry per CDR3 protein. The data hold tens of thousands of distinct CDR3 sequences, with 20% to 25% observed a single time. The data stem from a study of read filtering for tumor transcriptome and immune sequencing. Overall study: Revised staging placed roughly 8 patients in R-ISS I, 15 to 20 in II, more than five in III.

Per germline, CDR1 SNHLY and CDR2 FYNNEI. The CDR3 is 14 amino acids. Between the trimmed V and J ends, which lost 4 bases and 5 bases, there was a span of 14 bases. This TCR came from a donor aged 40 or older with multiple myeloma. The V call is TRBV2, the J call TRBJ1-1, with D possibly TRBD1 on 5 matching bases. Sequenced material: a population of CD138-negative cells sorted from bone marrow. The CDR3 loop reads CASSASGRGTEAFF. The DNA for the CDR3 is TGTGCCAGCAGTGCCTCCGGCCGGGGGACTGAAGCTTTCTTT.